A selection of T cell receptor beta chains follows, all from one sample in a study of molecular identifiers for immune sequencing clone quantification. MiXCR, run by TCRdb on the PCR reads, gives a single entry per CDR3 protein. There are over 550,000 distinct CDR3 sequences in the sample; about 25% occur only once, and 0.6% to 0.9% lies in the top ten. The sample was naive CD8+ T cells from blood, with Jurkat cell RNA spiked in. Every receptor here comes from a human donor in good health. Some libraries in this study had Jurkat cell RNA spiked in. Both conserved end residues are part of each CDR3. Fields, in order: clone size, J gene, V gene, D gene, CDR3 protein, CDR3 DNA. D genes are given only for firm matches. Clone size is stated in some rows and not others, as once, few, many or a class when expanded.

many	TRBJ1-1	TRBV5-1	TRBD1	CASSSGTGNTEAFF	TGCGCCAGCAGCTCGGGGACAGGGAACACTGAAGCTTTCTTT
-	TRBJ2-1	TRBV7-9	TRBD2	CASKGLAGLDEQFF	TGTGCCAGCAAGGGACTAGCGGGGCTCGATGAGCAGTTCTTC
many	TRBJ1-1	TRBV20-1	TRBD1	CSARKNDRVSWDTEAFF	TGCAGTGCTAGAAAGAATGACAGGGTGAGTTGGGACACTGAAGCTTTCTTT
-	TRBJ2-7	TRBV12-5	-	CASGNSDSYEQYF	TGTGCTAGTGGTAACAGCGACTCCTACGAGCAGTACTTC
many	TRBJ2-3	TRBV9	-	CASSVVPGSDTQYF	TGTGCCAGCAGCGTAGTCCCGGGGTCCGATACGCAGTATTTT
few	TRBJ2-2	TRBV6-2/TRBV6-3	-	CASSSDRWGDTSTGELFF	TGTGCCAGCAGTTCTGATCGTTGGGGGGATACGAGCACCGGGGAGCTGTTTTTT
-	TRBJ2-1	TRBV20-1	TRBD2	CSARDSLAGVQVREQFF	TGCAGTGCTAGAGATTCCCTAGCGGGAGTGCAAGTTCGGGAGCAGTTCTTC
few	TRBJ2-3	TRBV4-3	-	CASSQEGGWGASTDTQYF	TGCGCCAGCAGCCAAGAGGGGGGGTGGGGGGCTAGCACAGATACGCAGTATTTT
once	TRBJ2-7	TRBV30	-	CAWSPVSAYEQSF	TGTGCCTGGAGTCCTGTTTCGGCCTACGAGCAGTCCTTC
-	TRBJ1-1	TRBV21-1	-	CASSKGAGQGLRGTEAFF	TGTGCCAGCAGCAAGGGGGCCGGACAGGGGCTACGCGGTACTGAAGCTTTCTTT
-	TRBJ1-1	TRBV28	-	CASIQRGTMNTEAFF	TGTGCCAGCATCCAACGGGGGACCATGAACACTGAAGCTTTCTTT
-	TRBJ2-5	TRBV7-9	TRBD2	CASSFRGSIPQETQYF	TGTGCCAGCAGCTTTCGCGGGAGTATTCCCCAAGAGACCCAGTACTTC
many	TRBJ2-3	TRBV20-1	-	CSARAMTDTQYF	TGCAGTGCTAGGGCCATGACAGATACGCAGTATTTT
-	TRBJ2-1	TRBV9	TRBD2	CASSVGLSGAYNEQFF	TGTGCCAGCAGCGTAGGCCTTAGCGGGGCCTACAATGAGCAGTTCTTC
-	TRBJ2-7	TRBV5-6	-	CASSLRSDYEQYF	TGTGCCAGCAGCTTACGGTCTGACTACGAGCAGTACTTC
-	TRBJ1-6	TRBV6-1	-	CASSDAVRQHNSPLHF	TGTGCCAGCAGTGATGCGGTGAGACAGCATAATTCACCCCTCCACTTT
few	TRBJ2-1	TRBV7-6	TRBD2	CASSLVAGANNEQFF	TGTGCCAGCAGCCTAGTAGCGGGGGCCAACAATGAGCAGTTCTTC
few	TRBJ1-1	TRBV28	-	CASSPLSGYTEAFF	TGTGCCAGCAGCCCCTTATCAGGGTACACTGAAGCTTTCTTT
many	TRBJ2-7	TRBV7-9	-	CASSLGGAVYEQYF	TGTGCCAGCAGCTTGGGCGGAGCGGTCTACGAGCAGTACTTC
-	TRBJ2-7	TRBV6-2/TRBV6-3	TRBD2	CASIASGGSTYEQYF	TGTGCCAGCATTGCCAGCGGGGGGTCTACCTACGAGCAGTACTTC
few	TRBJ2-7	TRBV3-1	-	CASSHIPFDEQYF	TGTGCCAGCAGCCACATTCCATTTGACGAGCAGTACTTC
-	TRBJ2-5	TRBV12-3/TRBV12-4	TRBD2	CASSPPGLAEETQYF	TGTGCCAGCAGTCCCCCTGGACTAGCGGAGGAGACCCAGTACTTC
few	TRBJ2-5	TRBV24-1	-	CATSDSTGGETQYF	TGTGCCACCAGTGATTCGACCGGGGGTGAGACCCAGTACTTC
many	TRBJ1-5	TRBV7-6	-	CASSADQGPYSNQPQHF	TGTGCCAGCAGCGCGGACCAGGGCCCTTATAGCAATCAGCCCCAGCATTTT
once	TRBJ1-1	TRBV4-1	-	CASSIRDGNTEAFF	TGCGCCAGCAGCATAAGGGACGGGAACACTGAAGCTTTCTTT
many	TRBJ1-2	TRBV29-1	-	CSPVLLGGRYTF	TGCAGCCCTGTTCTTCTGGGCGGTCGCTACACCTTC
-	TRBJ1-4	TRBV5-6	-	CASSLIGTSETNEELFF	TGTGCCAGCAGCCTAATTGGGACTTCTGAAACTAATGAAGAACTGTTTTTT
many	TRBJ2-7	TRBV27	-	CASSWSASYEQYF	TGTGCCAGTTCATGGTCAGCAAGCTACGAGCAGTACTTC
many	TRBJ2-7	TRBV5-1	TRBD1	CASSFSQGAYYEQYF	TGCGCCAGCAGCTTCAGTCAGGGGGCGTACTACGAGCAGTACTTC
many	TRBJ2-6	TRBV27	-	CASSFWVAGANVLTF	TGTGCCAGCAGTTTTTGGGTAGCTGGGGCCAACGTCCTGACTTTC
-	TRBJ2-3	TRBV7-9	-	CASSWPSMNTQYF	TGTGCCAGCAGCTGGCCTTCTATGAATACGCAGTATTTT
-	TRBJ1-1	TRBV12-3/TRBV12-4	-	CASSLRGYGERTEAFF	TGTGCCAGCAGTTTGCGGGGATACGGGGAGAGAACTGAAGCTTTCTTT
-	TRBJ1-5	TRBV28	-	CASSPRDGRNQPQHF	TGTGCCAGCAGTCCTCGGGACGGACGGAATCAGCCCCAGCATTTT
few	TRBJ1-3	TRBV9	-	CASSMGPGNTIYF	TGTGCCAGCAGCATGGGACCTGGAAACACCATATATTTT
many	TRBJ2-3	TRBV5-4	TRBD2	CASSPKAGISTDTQYF	TGTGCCAGCAGCCCAAAAGCGGGAATCAGCACAGATACGCAGTATTTT
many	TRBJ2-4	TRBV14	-	CASSHGNIQYF	TGTGCCAGCAGCCACGGAAACATTCAGTACTTC
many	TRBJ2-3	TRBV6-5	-	CASSSPGHADTQYF	TGTGCCAGCAGTTCCCCGGGACACGCAGATACGCAGTATTTT
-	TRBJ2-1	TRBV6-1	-	CASSKIPGPADDEQFF	TGTGCCAGCAGTAAAATCCCCGGCCCCGCCGATGATGAGCAGTTCTTC
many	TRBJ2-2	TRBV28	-	CASSFRGINTGELFF	TGTGCCAGCAGTTTCCGGGGAATTAACACCGGGGAGCTGTTTTTT
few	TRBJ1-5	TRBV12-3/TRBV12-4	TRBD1	CASSLGQGLFQPQHF	TGTGCCAGCAGCTTAGGACAGGGTCTTTTTCAGCCCCAGCATTTT
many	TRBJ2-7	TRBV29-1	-	CSVVGERYEQYF	TGCAGCGTTGTTGGGGAACGCTACGAGCAGTACTTC
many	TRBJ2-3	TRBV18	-	CASSPRGWDNQDTQYF	TGTGCCAGCTCACCCCGAGGTTGGGATAACCAAGATACGCAGTATTTT
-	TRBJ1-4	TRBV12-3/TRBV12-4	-	CASSPWTASNEKLFF	TGTGCCAGCAGTCCCTGGACAGCTTCTAATGAAAAACTGTTTTTT
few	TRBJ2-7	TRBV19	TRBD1	CASTPGQGTSYEQYF	TGTGCCAGTACCCCAGGACAGGGGACTTCCTACGAGCAGTACTTC
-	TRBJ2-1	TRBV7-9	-	CASSQTENNEQFF	TGTGCCAGCAGCCAAACCGAGAACAATGAGCAGTTCTTC
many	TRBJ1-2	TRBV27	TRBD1	CASSPQDRGHGYTF	TGTGCCAGCAGTCCCCAGGACAGGGGGCATGGCTACACCTTC
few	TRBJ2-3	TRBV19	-	CASRKGSTDTQYF	TGTGCCAGTAGGAAAGGTAGCACAGATACGCAGTATTTT
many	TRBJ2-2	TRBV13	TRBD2	CASTPGGGGRTGELFF	TGTGCCAGCACCCCGGGAGGGGGAGGTCGCACCGGGGAGCTGTTTTTT
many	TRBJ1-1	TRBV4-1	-	CASSQFTMNTEAFF	TGCGCCAGCAGCCAATTCACGATGAACACTGAAGCTTTCTTT
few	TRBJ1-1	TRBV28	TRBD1	CASSWPKTGVMNTEAFF	TGTGCCAGCAGTTGGCCAAAGACAGGGGTCATGAACACTGAAGCTTTCTTT
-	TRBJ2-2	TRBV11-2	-	CASSEGQINTGELFF	TGTGCCAGCAGCGAAGGACAGATAAACACCGGGGAGCTGTTTTTT
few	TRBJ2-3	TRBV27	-	CASSLSGVDTQYF	TGTGCCAGCAGTTTATCAGGGGTCGATACGCAGTATTTT
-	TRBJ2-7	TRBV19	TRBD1	CASSIRGDSNYEQYF	TGTGCCAGTAGTATTCGAGGGGACAGTAACTACGAGCAGTACTTC
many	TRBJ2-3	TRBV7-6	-	CASSSMRGLMGTDTQYF	TGTGCCAGCAGCTCGATGCGGGGCCTTATGGGCACAGATACGCAGTATTTT
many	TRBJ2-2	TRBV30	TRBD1	CAWNRGDTGELFF	TGTGCCTGGAACAGGGGGGACACCGGGGAGCTGTTTTTT
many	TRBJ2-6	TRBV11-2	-	CASSLIWDYSGANVLTF	TGTGCCAGCAGCTTAATCTGGGATTACTCTGGGGCCAACGTCCTGACTTTC
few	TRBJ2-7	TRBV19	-	CATRDFGYEQYF	TGTGCCACCCGGGACTTCGGCTACGAGCAGTACTTC
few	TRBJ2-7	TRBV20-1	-	CSARDLAGLIYEQYF	TGCAGTGCTAGAGATCTTGCCGGATTAATCTACGAGCAGTACTTC
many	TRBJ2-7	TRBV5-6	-	CASSLVAGAREQYF	TGTGCCAGCAGCTTGGTGGCGGGGGCTCGCGAGCAGTACTTC